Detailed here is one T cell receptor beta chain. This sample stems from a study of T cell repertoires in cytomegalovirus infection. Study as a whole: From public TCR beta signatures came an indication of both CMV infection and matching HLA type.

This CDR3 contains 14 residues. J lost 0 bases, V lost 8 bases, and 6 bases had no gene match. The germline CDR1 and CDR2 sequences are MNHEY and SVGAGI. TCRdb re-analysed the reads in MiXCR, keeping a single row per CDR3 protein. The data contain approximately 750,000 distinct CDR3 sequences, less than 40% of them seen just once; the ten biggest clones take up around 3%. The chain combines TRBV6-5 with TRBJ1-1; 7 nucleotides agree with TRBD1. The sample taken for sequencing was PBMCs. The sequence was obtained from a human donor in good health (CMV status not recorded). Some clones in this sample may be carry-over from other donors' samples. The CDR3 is CASQRDSMNTEAFF. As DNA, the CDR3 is TGTGCCAGCCAGAGGGACAGCATGAACACTGAAGCTTTCTTT.